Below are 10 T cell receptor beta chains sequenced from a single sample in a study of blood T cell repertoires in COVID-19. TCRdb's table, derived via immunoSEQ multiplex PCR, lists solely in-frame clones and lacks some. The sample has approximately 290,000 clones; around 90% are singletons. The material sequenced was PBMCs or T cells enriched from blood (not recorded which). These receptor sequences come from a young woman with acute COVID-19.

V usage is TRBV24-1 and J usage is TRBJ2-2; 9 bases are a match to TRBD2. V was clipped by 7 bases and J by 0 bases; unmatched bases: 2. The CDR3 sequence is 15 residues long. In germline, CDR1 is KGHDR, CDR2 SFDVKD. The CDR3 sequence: CATRGTSSNTGELFF. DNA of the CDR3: TGTGCCACCAGGGGGACTAGCTCGAACACCGGGGAGCTGTTTTTT.

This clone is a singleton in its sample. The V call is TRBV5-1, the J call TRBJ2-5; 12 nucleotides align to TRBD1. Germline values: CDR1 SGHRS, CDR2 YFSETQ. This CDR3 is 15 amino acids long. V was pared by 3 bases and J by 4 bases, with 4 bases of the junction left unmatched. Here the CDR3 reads CASSSGTGGGETQYF. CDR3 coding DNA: TGCGCCAGCAGCTCCGGGACAGGGGGCGGAGAGACCCAGTACTTC.

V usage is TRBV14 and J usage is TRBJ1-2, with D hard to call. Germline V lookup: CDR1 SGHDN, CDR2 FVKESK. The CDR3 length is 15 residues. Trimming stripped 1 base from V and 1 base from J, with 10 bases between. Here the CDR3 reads CASSQGAGLNYGYTF. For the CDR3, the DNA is TGTGCCAGCAGCCAAGGTGCGGGCCTTAACTATGGCTACACCTTC.

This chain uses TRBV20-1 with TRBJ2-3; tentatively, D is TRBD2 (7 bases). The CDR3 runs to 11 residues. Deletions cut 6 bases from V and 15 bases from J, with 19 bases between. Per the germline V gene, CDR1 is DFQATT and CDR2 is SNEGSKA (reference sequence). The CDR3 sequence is CSARRGGEEYF. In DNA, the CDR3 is TGCAGTGCGAGAAGGGGGGGAGAGGAATATTTT.

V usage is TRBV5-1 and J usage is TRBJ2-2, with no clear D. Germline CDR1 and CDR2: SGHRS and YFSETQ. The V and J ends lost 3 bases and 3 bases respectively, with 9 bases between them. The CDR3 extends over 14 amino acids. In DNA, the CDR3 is TGCGCCAGCAGCTCAACGTCGGACACCGGGGAGCTGTTTTTT. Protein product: CASSSTSDTGELFF.

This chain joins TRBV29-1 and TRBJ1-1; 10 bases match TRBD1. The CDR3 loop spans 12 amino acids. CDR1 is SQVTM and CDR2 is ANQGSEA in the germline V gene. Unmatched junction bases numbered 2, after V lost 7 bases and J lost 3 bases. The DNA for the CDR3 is TGCAGCGCCGGGACAGGGGACACTGAAGCTTTCTTT. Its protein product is CSAGTGDTEAFF.

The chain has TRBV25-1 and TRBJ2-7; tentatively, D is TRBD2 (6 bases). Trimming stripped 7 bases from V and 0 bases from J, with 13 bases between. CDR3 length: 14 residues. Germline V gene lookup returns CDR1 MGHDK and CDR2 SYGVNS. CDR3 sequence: CASTVPGVSYEQYF. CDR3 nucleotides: TGTGCCAGCACAGTTCCGGGGGTCTCCTACGAGCAGTACTTC.

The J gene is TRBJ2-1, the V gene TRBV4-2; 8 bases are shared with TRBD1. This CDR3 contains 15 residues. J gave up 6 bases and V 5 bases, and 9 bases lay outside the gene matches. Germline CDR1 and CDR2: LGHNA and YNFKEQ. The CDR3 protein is CASSSRTGFGNEQFF. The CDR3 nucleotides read TGTGCCAGCAGCTCCCGGACAGGGTTCGGCAATGAGCAGTTCTTC.

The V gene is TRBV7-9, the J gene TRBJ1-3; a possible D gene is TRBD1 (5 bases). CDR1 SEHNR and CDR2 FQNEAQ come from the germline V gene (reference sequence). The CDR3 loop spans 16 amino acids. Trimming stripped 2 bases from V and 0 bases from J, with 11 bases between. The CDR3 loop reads CASSLSYRSSGNTIYF. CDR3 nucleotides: TGTGCCAGCAGCTTATCCTACAGGAGCTCTGGAAACACCATATATTTT.

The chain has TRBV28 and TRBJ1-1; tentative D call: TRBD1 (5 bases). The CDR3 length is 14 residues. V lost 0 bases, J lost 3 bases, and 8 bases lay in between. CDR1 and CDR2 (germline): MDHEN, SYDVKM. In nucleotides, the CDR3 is TGTGCCAGCAGTTTATGGGGGGGGGACACTGAAGCTTTCTTT. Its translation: CASSLWGGDTEAFF.